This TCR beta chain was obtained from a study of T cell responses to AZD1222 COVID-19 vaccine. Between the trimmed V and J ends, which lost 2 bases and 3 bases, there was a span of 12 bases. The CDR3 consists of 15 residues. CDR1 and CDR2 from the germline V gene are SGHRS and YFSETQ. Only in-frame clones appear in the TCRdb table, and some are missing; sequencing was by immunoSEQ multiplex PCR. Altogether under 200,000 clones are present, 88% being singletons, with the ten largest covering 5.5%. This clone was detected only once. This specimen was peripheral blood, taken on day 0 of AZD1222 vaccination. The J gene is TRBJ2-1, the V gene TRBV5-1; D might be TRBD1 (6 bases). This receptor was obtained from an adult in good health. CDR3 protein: CASSLQGGFYNEQFF. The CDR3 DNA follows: TGCGCCAGCAGCTTACAGGGCGGGTTCTACAATGAGCAGTTCTTC.